The sequence of this TCR beta chain was determined in a study of blood T cell repertoires in COVID-19. The protocol was immunoSEQ multiplex PCR, while the TCRdb copy is restricted to in-frame clones and leaves out a portion. Here the sample spans roughly 98,000 clones, 85% being singletons. Trimming removed 4 bases from V and 3 bases from J; junction bases left unmatched: 12. The CDR3 loop spans 19 amino acids. CDR1 is SGHRS, CDR2 YFSETQ, per germline. The sequenced material came from peripheral blood. The TCR comes from a woman aged 70 to 79 with active or convalescent COVID-19. The chain couples TRBV5-1 to TRBJ2-3, with 15 bases lining up with TRBD2. The DNA of the CDR3 is TGCGCCAGCAGCGCCATCGGACTAGCGGGGGGGCTCTATACAGATACGCAGTATTTT. This translates into CASSAIGLAGGLYTDTQYF.